This TCR beta chain was recovered during a study of blood T cell repertoires in COVID-19. Study overall: Samples representing acute and convalescent COVID-19 were sourced from the United States, Italy and Spain.

The V gene lost 5 bases and the J gene lost 2 bases, with 14 bases spanning the gap. This CDR3 region has 15 residues. Germline CDR1 MDHEN, CDR2 SYDVKM. The repertoire was sequenced with immunoSEQ multiplex PCR; TCRdb's copy has only in-frame clones and lacks some. The table includes about 120,000 clones, about 85% detected once. This sequence originates from a man in his fifties or sixties with acute or convalescent COVID-19. V is TRBV28 and J is TRBJ2-3; possible D gene TRBD1, 6 bases. Sequencing used peripheral blood. The CDR3 nucleotides read TGTGCCAGCAGTACCGACAGGAGGCACACAGATACGCAGTATTTT. It translates to CASSTDRRHTDTQYF.